This is a list of T cell receptor beta chains from one sample in a study of T cells in Graves' hyperthyroidism and ophthalmopathy. TCRdb independently ran MiXCR on the multiplex PCR reads; one entry per CDR3 protein. This table holds some 550,000 distinct CDR3 sequences, around 21% found once. Sequenced: blood. Receptor source: a man between 18 and 29 years old with Graves' hyperthyroidism. The CDR3 runs from the conserved cysteine through the conserved F or W. D genes are given only for firm matches. For some rows the clone size is stated as once, few or many, or as a class when expanded; others skip it.

size,D,V,J,CDR3,DNA
many,NA,TRBV2,TRBJ2-7,CASSDETGAAYEQYF,TGTGCCAGCAGTGATGAAACGGGGGCCGCCTACGAGCAGTACTTC
NA,TRBD1,TRBV6-1,TRBJ1-5,CASSPNPGTGTDQPQHF,TGTGCCAGCTCACCAAATCCCGGGACAGGGACTGATCAGCCCCAGCATTTT
NA,NA,TRBV9,TRBJ2-2,CASSVVPTGELFF,TGTGCCAGCAGCGTAGTTCCCACCGGGGAGCTGTTTTTT
many,NA,TRBV7-2,TRBJ1-1,CASSRIDSYTEAFF,TGTGCCAGCAGCCGTATCGACAGTTACACTGAAGCTTTCTTT
many,TRBD1,TRBV20-1,TRBJ2-5,CSARVPGGAEETQYF,TGCAGTGCTAGAGTCCCAGGGGGCGCGGAAGAGACCCAGTACTTC
many,NA,TRBV7-6,TRBJ1-1,CASSFGWHLNTEAFF,TGTGCCAGCAGCTTCGGTTGGCACTTGAACACTGAAGCTTTCTTT
few,NA,TRBV2,TRBJ2-5,CASTPGHQETQYF,TGTGCCAGCACCCCGGGCCACCAAGAGACCCAGTACTTC
many,NA,TRBV20-1,TRBJ1-6,CSASREYSSPLHF,TGCAGTGCTAGCAGGGAGTATAGTTCACCCCTCCACTTT
few,NA,TRBV28,TRBJ2-2,CASIHSQNTGELFF,TGTGCCAGCATCCACAGCCAGAACACCGGGGAGCTGTTTTTT
few,NA,TRBV12-3/TRBV12-4,TRBJ2-2,CASSLGLGSGELFF,TGTGCCAGCAGTTTAGGCCTGGGATCCGGGGAGCTGTTTTTT
NA,NA,TRBV30,TRBJ1-2,CAIGVSLRYGYTF,TGTGCCATCGGGGTCAGCCTACGCTATGGCTACACCTTC
many,NA,TRBV4-1,TRBJ2-5,CASSQVGAGGTEETQYF,TGCGCCAGCAGCCAAGTTGGGGCTGGGGGGACAGAAGAGACCCAGTACTTC
many,TRBD1,TRBV6-1,TRBJ2-5,CASRQGGMETQYF,TGTGCCTCCCGACAGGGGGGTATGGAGACCCAGTACTTC
few,NA,TRBV6-5,TRBJ2-7,CASTSEGGYEQYF,TGTGCCAGCACTTCAGAAGGAGGATACGAGCAGTACTTC
many,NA,TRBV6-5,TRBJ2-7,CASSYSQGRYEQYF,TGTGCCAGCAGTTACTCGCAGGGCCGCTACGAGCAGTACTTC
once,NA,TRBV6-1,TRBJ2-7,CASGWGSFEQYF,TGTGCCAGCGGCTGGGGGTCTTTCGAGCAGTACTTC
NA,NA,TRBV15,TRBJ1-2,CATSRGLPGQTSGYTF,TGTGCCACCAGCAGAGGCCTACCCGGACAGACCAGCGGCTACACCTTC
few,NA,TRBV18,TRBJ1-1,CASSTAPPGTEAFF,TGTGCCAGCTCGACGGCCCCACCTGGGACTGAAGCTTTCTTT
NA,NA,TRBV12-3/TRBV12-4,TRBJ1-1,CASSPREPGDTEAFF,TGTGCCAGCAGTCCCCGAGAGCCGGGAGACACTGAAGCTTTCTTT
NA,NA,TRBV4-1,TRBJ1-2,CASSQPPAGVNYGYTF,TGCGCCAGCAGCCAACCCCCGGCAGGGGTTAACTATGGCTACACCTTC
many,NA,TRBV6-5,TRBJ2-7,CASSYSWQGLNEQYF,TGTGCCAGCAGTTACTCGTGGCAGGGCCTAAACGAGCAGTACTTC
NA,TRBD1,TRBV12-3/TRBV12-4,TRBJ2-7,CASSYSGTGREQYF,TGTGCCAGCAGTTACTCCGGGACAGGGCGCGAGCAGTACTTC
many,NA,TRBV5-1,TRBJ2-5,CASSPGLMSQETQYF,TGCGCCAGCAGCCCGGGACTGATGAGCCAAGAGACCCAGTACTTC
many,NA,TRBV6-2/TRBV6-3,TRBJ1-5,CASSSRPFSQGRNQPQHF,TGTGCCAGCAGTTCGCGCCCATTCAGTCAGGGGCGCAATCAGCCCCAGCATTTT
many,NA,TRBV7-6,TRBJ2-5,CASSLQSGALGETQYF,TGTGCCAGCAGCTTACAGTCAGGGGCGCTGGGAGAGACCCAGTACTTC
many,NA,TRBV6-1,TRBJ2-5,CASSRPPLQETQYF,TGTGCCAGCAGTCGTCCCCCCCTCCAAGAGACCCAGTACTTC
many,NA,TRBV12-5,TRBJ2-2,CASGSWTASTGELFF,TGTGCTAGTGGTTCCTGGACAGCCTCCACCGGGGAGCTGTTTTTT
many,NA,TRBV15,TRBJ1-3,CATSRDGVSGNTIYF,TGTGCCACCAGCAGAGATGGTGTCTCTGGAAACACCATATATTTT
many,NA,TRBV15,TRBJ1-1,CATSRDGASAFF,TGTGCCACCAGCAGAGATGGGGCGTCCGCTTTCTTT
NA,NA,TRBV12-3/TRBV12-4,TRBJ1-1,CASSLRLRNTDAFF,TGTGCCAGCAGTTTAAGACTGAGGAACACTGATGCTTTCTTT
many,NA,TRBV14,TRBJ1-2,CASSQDLGHLYGYTF,TGTGCCAGCAGCCAAGATTTAGGACATCTCTATGGCTACACCTTC
NA,NA,TRBV19,TRBJ2-2,CASSIVSGTGELFF,TGTGCCAGTAGTATAGTTTCCGGTACCGGGGAGCTGTTTTTT
many,TRBD1,TRBV6-5,TRBJ2-7,CASRSGTGSYEQYF,TGTGCCAGCAGATCCGGGACAGGGTCCTACGAGCAGTACTTC
few,NA,TRBV11-2,TRBJ2-2,CASSSGTRFATGELFF,TGTGCCAGCAGCTCAGGGACAAGATTTGCCACCGGGGAGCTGTTTTTT
NA,TRBD1,TRBV24-1,TRBJ2-5,CATSDSGQANWETQYF,TGTGCCACCAGTGATTCCGGACAGGCGAATTGGGAGACCCAGTACTTC
many,NA,TRBV6-1,TRBJ2-2,CASSDHNTGELFF,TGTGCCAGCAGTGATCACAACACCGGGGAGCTGTTTTTT
NA,NA,TRBV28,TRBJ2-6,CASSSRLISGANVLTF,TGTGCCAGCAGCTCAAGACTGATCTCTGGGGCCAACGTCCTGACTTTC
NA,NA,TRBV6-1,TRBJ2-7,CASTGFSYEQYF,TGTGCCAGCACCGGGTTCTCCTACGAGCAGTACTTC
once,TRBD2,TRBV6-2/TRBV6-3,TRBJ2-5,CAIHSSGSRKTQYF,TGTGCCATCCATTCTAGCGGGAGTCGGAAGACCCAGTACTTC
many,TRBD1,TRBV27,TRBJ1-1,CASSPGQANTEAFF,TGTGCCAGCAGTCCGGGACAGGCAAACACTGAAGCTTTCTTT
NA,NA,TRBV6-5,TRBJ1-2,CASSYSRGVGYTF,TGTGCCAGCAGTTACTCGAGAGGGGTTGGCTACACCTTC
many,NA,TRBV11-2,TRBJ2-5,CASSLVEAAGRQETQYF,TGTGCCAGCAGCTTAGTAGAGGCGGCAGGACGGCAAGAGACCCAGTACTTC
NA,NA,TRBV2,TRBJ2-7,CASSRVGSPYEQYF,TGTGCCAGCAGTCGGGTGGGCAGCCCCTACGAGCAGTACTTC
few,NA,TRBV7-9,TRBJ1-2,CASSLQGSPRNGYTF,TGTGCCAGCAGCCTACAAGGGTCCCCTCGCAACGGCTACACCTTC
NA,NA,TRBV6-2/TRBV6-3,TRBJ1-5,CASSYGQYQPQHF,TGTGCCAGCAGTTACGGACAATATCAGCCCCAGCATTTT
few,NA,TRBV4-1,TRBJ2-4,CASSQESGGQALLRAKNIQYF,TGCGCCAGCAGCCAAGAGTCGGGAGGACAGGCATTGCTGAGAGCCAAAAACATTCAGTACTTC
NA,NA,TRBV29-1,TRBJ2-3,CSVERLSSTDTQYF,TGCAGCGTTGAAAGATTATCTAGCACAGATACGCAGTATTTT
NA,TRBD2,TRBV7-2,TRBJ2-5,CASSLSAGVVQTQYF,TGTGCCAGCAGCTTATCGGCGGGAGTCGTACAGACCCAGTACTTC
NA,NA,TRBV3-1,TRBJ1-3,CASSLTLRMGTIYF,TGTGCCAGCAGCCTTACCCTTCGGATGGGCACCATATATTTT
many,NA,TRBV6-1,TRBJ1-2,CASIPLGRGGGYTF,TGTGCCAGCATCCCACTCGGCAGGGGTGGTGGCTACACCTTC